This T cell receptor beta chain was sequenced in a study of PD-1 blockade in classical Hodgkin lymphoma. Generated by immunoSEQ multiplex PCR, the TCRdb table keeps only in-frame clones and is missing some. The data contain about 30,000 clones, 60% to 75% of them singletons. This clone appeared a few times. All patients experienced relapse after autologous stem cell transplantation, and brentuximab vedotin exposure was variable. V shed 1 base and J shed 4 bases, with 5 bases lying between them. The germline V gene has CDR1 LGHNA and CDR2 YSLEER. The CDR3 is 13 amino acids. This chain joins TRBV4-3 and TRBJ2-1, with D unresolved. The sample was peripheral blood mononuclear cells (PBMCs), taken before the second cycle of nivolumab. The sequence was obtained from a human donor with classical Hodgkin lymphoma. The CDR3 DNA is TGCGCCAGCAGCCAAGTTGTTTACAATGAGCAGTTCTTC. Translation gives CASSQVVYNEQFF.